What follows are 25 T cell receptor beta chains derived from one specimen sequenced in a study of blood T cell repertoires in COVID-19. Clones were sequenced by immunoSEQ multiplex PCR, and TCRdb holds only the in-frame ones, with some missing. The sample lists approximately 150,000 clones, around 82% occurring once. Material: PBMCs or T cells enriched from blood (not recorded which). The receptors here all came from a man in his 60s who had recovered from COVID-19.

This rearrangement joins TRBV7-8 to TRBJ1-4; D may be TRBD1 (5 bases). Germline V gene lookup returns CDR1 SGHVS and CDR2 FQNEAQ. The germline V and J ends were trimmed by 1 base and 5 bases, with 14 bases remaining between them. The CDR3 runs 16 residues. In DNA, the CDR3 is TGTGCCAGCAGCTTAGTCGCAGGGCAGGGCAATGAAAAACTGTTTTTT. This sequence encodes CASSLVAGQGNEKLFF.

The CDR3 nucleotides read TGTGCCAGCAGCTTGCTTGGGCGGGAGACCAGCAATGAGCAGTTCTTC. It is translated as CASSLLGRETSNEQFF. The chain couples TRBV5-5 to TRBJ2-1, with 7 bases fitting TRBD2. The CDR3 runs 16 residues. CDR1 is SGHKS, CDR2 YYEKEE, per germline (reference sequence). With V trimmed by 1 base and J by 6 bases, 10 bases remained unmatched.

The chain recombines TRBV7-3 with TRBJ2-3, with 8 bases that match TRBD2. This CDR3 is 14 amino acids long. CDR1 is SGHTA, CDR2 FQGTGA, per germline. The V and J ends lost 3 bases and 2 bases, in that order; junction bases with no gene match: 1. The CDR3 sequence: CASSFSGATDTQYF. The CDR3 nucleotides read TGTGCCAGCAGCTTTAGCGGGGCCACAGATACGCAGTATTTT.

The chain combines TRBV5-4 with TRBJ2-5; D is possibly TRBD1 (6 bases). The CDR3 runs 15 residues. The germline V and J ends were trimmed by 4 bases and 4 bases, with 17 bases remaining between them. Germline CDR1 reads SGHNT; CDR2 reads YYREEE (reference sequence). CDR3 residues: CASSRGQLTRETQYF. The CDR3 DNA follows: TGTGCCAGCAGCCGCGGACAGCTGACGAGAGAGACCCAGTACTTC.

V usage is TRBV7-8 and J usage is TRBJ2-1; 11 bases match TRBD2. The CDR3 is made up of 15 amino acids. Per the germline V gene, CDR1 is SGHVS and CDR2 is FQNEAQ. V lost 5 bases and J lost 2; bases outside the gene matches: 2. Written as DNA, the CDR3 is TGTGCCAGCAGCCTTAGCGGGAGGGCCTACAATGAGCAGTTCTTC. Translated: CASSLSGRAYNEQFF.

In DNA, the CDR3 is TGTGCCAGCAGCTCCGGGACAGGGGACTCACCCCTCCACTTT. It specifies CASSSGTGDSPLHF. The V and J genes are TRBV7-9 and TRBJ1-6, with TRBD1 matching over 10 bases. The CDR3 contains 14 residues. Germline V gives CDR1 SEHNR, CDR2 FQNEAQ (reference sequence). V shed 4 bases and J 10 bases; nucleotides not matched to a gene: 4.

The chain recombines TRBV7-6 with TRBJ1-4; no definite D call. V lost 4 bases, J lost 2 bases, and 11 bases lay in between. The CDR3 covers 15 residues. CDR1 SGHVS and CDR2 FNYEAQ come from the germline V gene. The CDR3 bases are TGTGCCAGCAGCTCTTTGAGGGCTACTAATGAAAAACTGTTTTTT. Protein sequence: CASSSLRATNEKLFF.

CDR3 protein: CASSTPGQGGKFGETQYF. DNA for the CDR3: TGTGCCAGCAGCACACCGGGACAGGGGGGAAAGTTCGGGGAGACCCAGTACTTC. The V gene is TRBV5-4, the J gene TRBJ2-5; TRBD1 agrees at 11 bases. Germline loops: CDR1 SGHNT, CDR2 YYREEE (reference sequence). This CDR3 is 18 amino acids long. The V segment lost 4 bases and the J segment 5 bases; nucleotides outside the gene matches: 16.

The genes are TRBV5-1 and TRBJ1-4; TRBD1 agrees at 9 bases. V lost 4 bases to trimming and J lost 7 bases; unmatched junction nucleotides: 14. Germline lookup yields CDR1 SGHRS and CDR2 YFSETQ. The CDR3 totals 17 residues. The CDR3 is CASSVSTPGTGTEKLFF. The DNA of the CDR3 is TGCGCCAGCAGCGTCTCAACGCCCGGGACAGGGACTGAAAAACTGTTTTTT.

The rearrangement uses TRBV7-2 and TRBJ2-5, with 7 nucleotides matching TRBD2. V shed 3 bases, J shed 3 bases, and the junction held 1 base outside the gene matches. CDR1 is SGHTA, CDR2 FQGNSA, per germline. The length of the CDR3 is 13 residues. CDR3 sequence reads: CASSFAGEETQYF. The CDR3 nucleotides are TGTGCCAGCAGCTTTGCGGGAGAAGAGACCCAGTACTTC. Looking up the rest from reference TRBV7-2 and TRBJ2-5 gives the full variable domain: GAGVSQSPSNKVTEKGKDVELRCDPISGHTALYWYRQSLGQGLEFLIYFQGNSAPDKSGLPSDRFSAERTGGSVSTLTIQRTQQEDSAVYLCASSFAGEETQYFGPGTRLLVL.

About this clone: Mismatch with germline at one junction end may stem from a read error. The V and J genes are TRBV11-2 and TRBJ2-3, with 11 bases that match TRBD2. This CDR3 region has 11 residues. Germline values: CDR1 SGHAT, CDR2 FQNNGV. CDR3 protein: CASSYGTSGLF. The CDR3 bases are TGTGCCAGCAGTTACGGGACTAGCGGCCTTTTT.

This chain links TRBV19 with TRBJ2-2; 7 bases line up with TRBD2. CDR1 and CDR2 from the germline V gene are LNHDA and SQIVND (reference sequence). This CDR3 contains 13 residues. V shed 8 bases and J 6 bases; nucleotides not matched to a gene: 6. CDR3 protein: CASGGRGPGELFF. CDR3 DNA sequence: TGTGCCAGTGGTGGGAGGGGCCCCGGGGAGCTGTTTTTT.

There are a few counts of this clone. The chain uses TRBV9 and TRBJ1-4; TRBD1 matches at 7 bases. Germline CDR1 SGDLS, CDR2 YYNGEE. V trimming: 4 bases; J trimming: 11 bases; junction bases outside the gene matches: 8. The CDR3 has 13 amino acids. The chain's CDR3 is CASSTGQVGKLFF. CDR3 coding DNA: TGTGCCAGCAGCACCGGACAGGTCGGGAAACTGTTTTTT.

The CDR3 DNA reads as TGCGCCCCCTACCCGGTGCGGAGGGAGACCCAGTACTTC. Translated: CAPYPVRRETQYF. The genes are TRBV23-1 and TRBJ2-5; weak D call: TRBD2 (5 bases). TRBV23-1 has ORF status, its function being uncertain. The CDR3 contains 13 residues. V lost 11 bases, J lost 5 bases, and 18 bases lay in between.

The chain's CDR3 is CASSFGGLLAKNIQYF. CDR3 nucleotide sequence: TGTGCCAGCAGTTTTGGGGGACTACTAGCCAAAAACATTCAGTACTTC. The V call is TRBV28, the J call TRBJ2-4, with 7 positions matching TRBD2. After removal of 3 bases from V and 0 bases from J, the junction contained 5 bases not matched to a gene. Germline CDR1 is MDHEN and CDR2 is SYDVKM. CDR3 size: 16 residues. Together with reference TRBV28 and TRBJ2-4, the CDR3 gives the full variable domain: DVKVTQSSRYLVKRTGEKVFLECVQDMDHENMFWYRQDPGLGLRLIYFSYDVKMKEKGDIPEGYSVSREKKERFSLILESASTNQTSMYLCASSFGGLLAKNIQYFGAGTRLSVL.

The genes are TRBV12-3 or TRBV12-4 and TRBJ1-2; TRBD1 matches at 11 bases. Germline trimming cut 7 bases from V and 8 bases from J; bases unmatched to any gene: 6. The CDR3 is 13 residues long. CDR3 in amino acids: CASTPGTGGGYTF. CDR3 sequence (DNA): TGTGCCAGCACCCCTGGGACAGGGGGAGGCTACACCTTC.

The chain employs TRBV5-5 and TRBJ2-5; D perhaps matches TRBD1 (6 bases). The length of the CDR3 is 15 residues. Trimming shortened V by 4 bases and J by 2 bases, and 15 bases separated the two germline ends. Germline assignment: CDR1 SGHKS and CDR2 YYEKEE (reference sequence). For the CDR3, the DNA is TGTGCCAGCAGCCCCTTTGGACAGCCGCAAGAGACCCAGTACTTC. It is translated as CASSPFGQPQETQYF.

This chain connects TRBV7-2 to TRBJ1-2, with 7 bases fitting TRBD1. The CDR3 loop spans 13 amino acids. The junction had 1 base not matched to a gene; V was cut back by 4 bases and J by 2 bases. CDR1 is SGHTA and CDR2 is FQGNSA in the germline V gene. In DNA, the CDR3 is TGTGCCAGCAGCTCGGGACAGAACTATGGCTACACCTTC. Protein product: CASSSGQNYGYTF.

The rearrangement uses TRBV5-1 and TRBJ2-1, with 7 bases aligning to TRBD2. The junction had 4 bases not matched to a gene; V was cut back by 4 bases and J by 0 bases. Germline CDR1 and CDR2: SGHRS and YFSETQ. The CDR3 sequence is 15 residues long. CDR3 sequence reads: CASSPRGVSYNEQFF. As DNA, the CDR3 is TGCGCCAGCAGCCCTCGGGGGGTCTCCTACAATGAGCAGTTCTTC.

The CDR3 DNA follows: TGTGCCATCAGGACCGGGACAGGGGGTACCGGGGAGCTGTTTTTT. It translates to CAIRTGTGGTGELFF. This chain uses TRBV10-3 with TRBJ2-2, with 11 bases that match TRBD1. Trimming at V came to 6 bases and at J to 5 bases, leaving 5 bases not matched to a gene. The CDR3 covers 15 residues. Germline loops: CDR1 ENHRY, CDR2 SYGVKD.

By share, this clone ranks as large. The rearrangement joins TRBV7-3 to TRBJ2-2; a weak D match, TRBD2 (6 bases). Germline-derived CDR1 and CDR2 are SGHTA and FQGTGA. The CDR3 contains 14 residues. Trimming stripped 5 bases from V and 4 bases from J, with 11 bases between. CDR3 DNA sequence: TGTGCCAGCAGCGTGGGACTCCCCACCGGGGAGCTGTTTTTT. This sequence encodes CASSVGLPTGELFF.

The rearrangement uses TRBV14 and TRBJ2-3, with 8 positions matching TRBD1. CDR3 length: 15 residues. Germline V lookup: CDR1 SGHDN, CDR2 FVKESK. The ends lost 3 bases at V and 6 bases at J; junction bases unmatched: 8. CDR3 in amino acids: CASSQERTGFDTQYF. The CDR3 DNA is TGTGCCAGCAGCCAGGAAAGGACAGGGTTTGATACGCAGTATTTT.

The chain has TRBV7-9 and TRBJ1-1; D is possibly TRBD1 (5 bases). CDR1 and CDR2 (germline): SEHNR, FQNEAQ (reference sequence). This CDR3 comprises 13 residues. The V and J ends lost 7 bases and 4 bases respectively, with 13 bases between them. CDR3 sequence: CASNRRGITEAFF. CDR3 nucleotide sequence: TGTGCCAGCAACCGTAGGGGCATCACTGAAGCTTTCTTT. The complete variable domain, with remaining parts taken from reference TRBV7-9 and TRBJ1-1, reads DTGVSQNPRHKITKRGQNVTFRCDPISEHNRLYWYRQTLGQGPEFLTYFQNEAQLEKSRLLSDRFSAERPKGSFSTLEIQRTEQGDSAMYLCASNRRGITEAFFGQGTRLTVV.

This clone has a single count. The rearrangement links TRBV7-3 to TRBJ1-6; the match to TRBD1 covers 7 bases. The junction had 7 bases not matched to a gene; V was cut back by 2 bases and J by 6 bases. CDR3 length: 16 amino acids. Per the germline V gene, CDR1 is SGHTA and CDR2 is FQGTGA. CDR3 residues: CASSLGSGQFNSPLHF. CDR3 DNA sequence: TGTGCCAGCAGCTTAGGGTCGGGACAGTTTAATTCACCCCTCCACTTT.

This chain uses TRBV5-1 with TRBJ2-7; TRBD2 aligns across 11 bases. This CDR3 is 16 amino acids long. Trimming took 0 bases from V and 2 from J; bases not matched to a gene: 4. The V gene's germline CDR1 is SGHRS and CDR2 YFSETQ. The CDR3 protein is CASSLGLAGGPYEQYF. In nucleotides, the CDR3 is TGCGCCAGCAGCTTGGGCCTAGCGGGAGGTCCCTACGAGCAGTACTTC.